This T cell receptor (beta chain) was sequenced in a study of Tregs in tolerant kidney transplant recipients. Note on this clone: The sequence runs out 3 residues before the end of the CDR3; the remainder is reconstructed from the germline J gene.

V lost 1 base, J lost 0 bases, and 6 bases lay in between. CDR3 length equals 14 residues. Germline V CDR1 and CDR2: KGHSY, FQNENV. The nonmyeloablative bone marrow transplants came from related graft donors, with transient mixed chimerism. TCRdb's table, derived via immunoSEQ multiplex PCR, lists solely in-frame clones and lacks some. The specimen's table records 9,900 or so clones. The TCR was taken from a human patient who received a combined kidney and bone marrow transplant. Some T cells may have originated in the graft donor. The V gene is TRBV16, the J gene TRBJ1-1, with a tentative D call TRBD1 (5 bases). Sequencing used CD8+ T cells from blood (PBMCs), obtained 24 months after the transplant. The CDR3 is CASSQLGVNTEAFF. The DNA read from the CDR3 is TGTGCCAGCAGCCAATTAGGGGTGAACACTGAA.